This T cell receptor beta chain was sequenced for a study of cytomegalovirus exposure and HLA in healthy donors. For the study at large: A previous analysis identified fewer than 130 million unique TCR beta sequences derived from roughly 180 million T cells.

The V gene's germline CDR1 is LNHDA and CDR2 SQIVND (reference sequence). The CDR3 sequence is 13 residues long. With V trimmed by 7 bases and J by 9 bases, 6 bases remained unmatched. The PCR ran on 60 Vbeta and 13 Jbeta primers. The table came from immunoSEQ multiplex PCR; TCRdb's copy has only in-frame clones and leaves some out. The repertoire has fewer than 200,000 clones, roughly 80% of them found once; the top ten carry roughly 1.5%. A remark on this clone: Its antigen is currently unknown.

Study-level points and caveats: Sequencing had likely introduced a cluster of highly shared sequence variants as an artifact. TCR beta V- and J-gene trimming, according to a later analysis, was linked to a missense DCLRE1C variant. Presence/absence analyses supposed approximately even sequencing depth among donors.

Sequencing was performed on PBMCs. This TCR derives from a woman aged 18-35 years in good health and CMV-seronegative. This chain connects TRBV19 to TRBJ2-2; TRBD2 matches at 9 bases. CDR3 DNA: TGTGCCAGTAATAGCGGGAGTAGGTGGGAGCTGTTTTTT. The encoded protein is CASNSGSRWELFF.